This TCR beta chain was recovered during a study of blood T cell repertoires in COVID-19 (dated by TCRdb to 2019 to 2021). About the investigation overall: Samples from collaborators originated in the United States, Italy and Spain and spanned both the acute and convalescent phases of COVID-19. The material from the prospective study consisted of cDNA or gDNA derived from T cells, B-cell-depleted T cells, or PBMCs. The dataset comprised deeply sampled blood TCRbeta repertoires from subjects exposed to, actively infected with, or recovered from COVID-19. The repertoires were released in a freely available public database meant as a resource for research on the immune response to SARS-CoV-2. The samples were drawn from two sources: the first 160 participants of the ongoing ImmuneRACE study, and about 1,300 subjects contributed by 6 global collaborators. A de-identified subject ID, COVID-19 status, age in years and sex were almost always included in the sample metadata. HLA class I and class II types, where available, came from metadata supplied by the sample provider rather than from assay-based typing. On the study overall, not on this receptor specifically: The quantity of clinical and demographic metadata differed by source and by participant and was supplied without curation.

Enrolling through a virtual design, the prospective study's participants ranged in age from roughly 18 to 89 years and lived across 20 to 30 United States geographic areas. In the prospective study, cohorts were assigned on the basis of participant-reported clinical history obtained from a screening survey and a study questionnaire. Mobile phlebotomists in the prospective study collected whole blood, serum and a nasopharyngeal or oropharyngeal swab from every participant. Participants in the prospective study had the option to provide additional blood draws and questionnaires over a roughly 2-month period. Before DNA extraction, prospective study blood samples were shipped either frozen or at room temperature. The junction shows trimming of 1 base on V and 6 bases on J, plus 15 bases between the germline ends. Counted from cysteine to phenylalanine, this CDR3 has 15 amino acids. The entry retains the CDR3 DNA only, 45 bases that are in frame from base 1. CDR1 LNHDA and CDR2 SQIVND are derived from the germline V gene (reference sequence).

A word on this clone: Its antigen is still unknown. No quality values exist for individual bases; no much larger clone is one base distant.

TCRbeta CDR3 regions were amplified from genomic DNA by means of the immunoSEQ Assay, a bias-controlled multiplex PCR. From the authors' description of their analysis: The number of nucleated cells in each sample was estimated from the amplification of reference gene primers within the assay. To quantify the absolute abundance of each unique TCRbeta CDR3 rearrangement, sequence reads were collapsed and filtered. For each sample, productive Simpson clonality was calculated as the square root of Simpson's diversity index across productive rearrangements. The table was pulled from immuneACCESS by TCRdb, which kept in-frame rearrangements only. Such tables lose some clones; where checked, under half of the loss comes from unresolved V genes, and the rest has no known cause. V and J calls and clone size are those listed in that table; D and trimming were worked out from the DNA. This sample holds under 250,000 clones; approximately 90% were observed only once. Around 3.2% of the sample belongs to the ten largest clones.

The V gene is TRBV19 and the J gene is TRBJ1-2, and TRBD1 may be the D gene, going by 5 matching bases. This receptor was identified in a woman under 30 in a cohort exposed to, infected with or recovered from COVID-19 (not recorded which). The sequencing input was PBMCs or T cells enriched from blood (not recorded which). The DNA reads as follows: TGTGCCAGTAGTATAGCATCGGGGGGTAAAGATGGCTACACCTTC. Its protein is CASSIASGGKDGYTF.